This T cell receptor (beta chain) was sequenced during a study of early T cells in non-severe SARS-CoV-2 infection. Study-level results: Matching with VDJdb favored anti-spike CD8 responses (missing private and CD4 specificities).

This clonotype showed up many times. Its specificity is not known. This CDR3 has 15 amino acids. The germline gives CDR1 SGHRS, CDR2 YFSETQ. V shed 4 bases and J 3 bases; nucleotides not matched to a gene: 9. TCRdb redid the calling of the 5' RACE reads with MiXCR, one entry per CDR3 protein. This sample has tens of thousands of distinct CDR3 sequences; roughly 18% occur once, and the top ten carry roughly 9%. The clonotype originates from an adult who was a healthcare worker with PCR-confirmed SARS-CoV-2 infection or an uninfected control (not recorded which). The chain combines TRBV5-1 with TRBJ1-1, with TRBD1 matching over 7 bases. This sample comprised whole blood, obtained at baseline. For the CDR3, the DNA is TGCGCCAGCAGCCCTACGACAGGGCAGTACACTGAAGCTTTCTTT. It encodes CASSPTTGQYTEAFF.